This TCR beta chain is from a study of blood T cell repertoires in COVID-19. Overall study context: Sites across the United States, Italy and Spain contributed samples from acute and convalescent COVID-19. T cells, B-cell-depleted T cells, or PBMCs provided the cDNA or gDNA that served as material.

CDR3 length: 14 amino acids. V gave up 5 bases and J gave up 4 bases; unmatched junction bases: 6. CDR1 is MNHEY, CDR2 SMNVEV, per germline (reference sequence). Under the authors' procedure: It was from reference gene primer amplification that nucleated cell counts were estimated. The protocol was immunoSEQ multiplex PCR, while the TCRdb copy is restricted to in-frame clones and leaves out a portion. V and J calls and clone size come straight from that table; D and trimming were deduced from the DNA. The sample has 100,000 to 120,000 clones, 70% to 90% seen once. The table lists this clone with a count of one.

The sequence came from a human donor in a cohort sampled during active COVID-19. The sample taken for sequencing was peripheral blood. This chain uses TRBV27 with TRBJ2-7; 9 bases are shared with TRBD1. CDR3 residues: CASSRGQGTYEQYF. CDR3 coding DNA: TGTGCCAGCAGTAGAGGACAGGGGACGTACGAGCAGTACTTC.